This T cell receptor beta chain is from a study of blood T cell repertoires in COVID-19. In germline, CDR1 is SGDLS, CDR2 YYNGEE. The CDR3 covers 14 residues. V gave up 0 bases and J gave up 4 bases; unmatched junction bases: 1. Only one count was recorded for this clone. The authors' processing: Using reference gene primer amplification, nucleated cell counts were estimated. Profiling relied on immunoSEQ multiplex PCR, and the TCRdb table lists in-frame clones only, not all of them. V and J calls plus clone size are reproduced from that table; the DNA served to infer D and trimming. The profile shows tens of thousands of clones, 75% to 90% of them singletons.

The chain uses TRBV9 and TRBJ1-2; 9 nucleotides align to TRBD1. The sequence derives from a woman aged 60 to 75 with active COVID-19. Sequences were obtained from peripheral blood. The CDR3, as DNA: TGTGCCAGCAGCGTAGGGGGACAGGGCTATGGCTACACCTTC. Residues: CASSVGGQGYGYTF.